These T cell receptor beta chains were read from a single sample in a study of identical twins. TCRdb re-analysed the 5' RACE reads in MiXCR, keeping a single row per CDR3 protein. The repertoire holds 1.5 million to 2 million distinct CDR3 sequences, around 33% seen once, with 0.25% to 0.3% in the top ten. What was sequenced was cord blood. The source is a newborn girl in good health. Each CDR3 is given with its conserved first and last residue. The order of the fields is clone size, D gene, V gene, J gene, CDR3 protein, CDR3 DNA. The D gene is left open where the match is weak. Clone size is not always given. Where it is, it says once, few, many or a class for expanded clones.

NA	NA	TRBV6-1	TRBJ2-4	CASSEGAWGKNIQYF	TGTGCCAGCAGTGAGGGTGCATGGGGGAAAAACATTCAGTACTTC
once	NA	TRBV27	TRBJ2-7	CASSLSPASYEQYF	TGTGCCAGCAGTTTATCCCCGGCCTCCTACGAGCAGTACTTC
NA	TRBD2	TRBV6-6	TRBJ2-1	CASSSDFGLARSNEQFF	TGTGCCAGCAGCTCCGATTTTGGACTAGCGCGGTCCAATGAGCAGTTCTTC
few	TRBD2	TRBV13	TRBJ2-7	CASSLVDSGTSSYEQYF	TGTGCCAGCAGCCTAGTCGATAGCGGGACCTCCTCCTACGAGCAGTACTTC
NA	TRBD1	TRBV3-1	TRBJ1-1	CASSTGGYAEAFF	TGTGCCAGCAGCACAGGGGGGTACGCTGAAGCTTTCTTT
few	TRBD2	TRBV20-1	TRBJ2-3	CSARKRQLSGYRTDTQYF	TGCAGTGCTAGAAAGAGGCAGCTTAGCGGGTATCGCACAGATACGCAGTATTTT
NA	TRBD1	TRBV29-1	TRBJ1-2	CSGVRDRGNGYTF	TGCAGCGGGGTCCGGGACAGGGGTAATGGCTACACCTTC
NA	NA	TRBV5-1	TRBJ2-5	CASSKLADEQYF	TGCGCCAGCAGCAAACTAGCCGATGAGCAGTACTTC
few	NA	TRBV20-1	TRBJ2-1	CSARRQRGVVYHNEQFF	TGCAGTGCTAGGCGACAAAGGGGGGTGGTTTACCACAATGAGCAGTTCTTC
few	NA	TRBV14	TRBJ1-1	CASSQHRGRNAEAFF	TGTGCCAGCAGCCAACACCGGGGGCGGAACGCTGAAGCTTTCTTT
NA	NA	TRBV20-1	TRBJ2-5	CSAFGLQTLQETQYF	TGCAGTGCTTTCGGACTACAGACGCTTCAAGAGACCCAGTACTTC
NA	NA	TRBV24-1	TRBJ2-7	CATMSEITYEQYF	TGTGCCACCATGTCCGAAATCACCTACGAGCAGTACTTC
NA	NA	TRBV2	TRBJ1-4	CASSQLLGKLFF	TGTGCCAGCAGTCAGTTACTGGGAAAACTGTTTTTT
NA	NA	TRBV18	TRBJ2-7	CASSPRSGENEQYF	TGTGCCAGCTCACCAAGATCAGGGGAAAACGAGCAGTACTTC
NA	NA	TRBV3-1	TRBJ2-7	CASSQDLASYNEQYF	TGTGCCAGCAGCCAAGATCTAGCGTCCTACAATGAGCAGTACTTC
few	NA	TRBV27	TRBJ1-1	CASSLWAGSRAEAFF	TGTGCCAGCAGTTTATGGGCAGGTTCGCGGGCTGAAGCTTTCTTT
NA	TRBD2	TRBV2	TRBJ2-4	CAITPGLAGLEAKNIQYF	TGTGCCATTACGCCGGGACTAGCGGGGTTGGAGGCCAAAAACATTCAGTACTTC
few	TRBD2	TRBV20-1	TRBJ2-7	CSAREGTSGVYEQYF	TGCAGTGCTAGAGAGGGGACTAGCGGGGTCTACGAGCAGTACTTC
NA	NA	TRBV6-5	TRBJ1-1	CASSYSGDWNTEAFF	TGTGCCAGCAGTTACTCGGGGGACTGGAACACTGAAGCTTTCTTT
few	NA	TRBV12-3/TRBV12-4	TRBJ2-3	CASSFRRYTQYF	TGTGCCAGCAGTTTTCGGCGTTATACGCAGTATTTT
few	NA	TRBV10-3	TRBJ1-1	CAIRATGQNTEAFF	TGTGCCATCAGGGCAACAGGGCAGAACACTGAAGCTTTCTTT
NA	NA	TRBV2	TRBJ1-6	CASRRDSDNSPLHF	TGTGCCAGCAGGAGGGATTCGGATAATTCACCCCTCCACTTT
few	TRBD2	TRBV10-3	TRBJ2-4	CAISEIPTSGIGREQYF	TGTGCCATCAGTGAAATTCCGACTAGCGGGATTGGTAGAGAGCAGTACTTC
NA	NA	TRBV12-5	TRBJ2-3	CASGLGDLTDTQYF	TGTGCTAGTGGTTTGGGGGACCTCACAGATACGCAGTATTTT
few	NA	TRBV2	TRBJ1-6	CASRPTATNSPLHF	TGTGCCAGCAGACCCACGGCTACCAATTCACCCCTCCACTTT
NA	TRBD2	TRBV7-2	TRBJ2-7	CASSVRLAREQYF	TGTGCCAGCAGCGTCAGACTAGCGCGGGAGCAGTACTTC
NA	NA	TRBV7-2	TRBJ2-4	CASSLGLAPNIQYF	TGTGCCAGCAGCTTAGGGCTAGCGCCAAACATTCAGTACTTC
few	TRBD2	TRBV6-5	TRBJ2-1	CASSYLTGTSGRGEQFF	TGTGCCAGCAGTTACTTGACGGGGACTAGCGGGAGAGGGGAGCAGTTCTTC
few	NA	TRBV28	TRBJ1-5	CASNGHNQPQHF	TGTGCCAGCAACGGGCACAATCAGCCCCAGCATTTT
few	TRBD2	TRBV11-2	TRBJ2-1	CASSLVGSGSIRPTTNEQFF	TGTGCCAGCAGCTTAGTTGGTAGCGGGAGCATTCGTCCGACAACCAATGAGCAGTTCTTC
NA	TRBD2	TRBV20-1	TRBJ2-3	CSAQGLAASTDTQYF	TGCAGTGCCCAGGGACTAGCGGCTAGCACAGATACGCAGTATTTT
few	NA	TRBV20-1	TRBJ1-1	CSASFGDTEAFF	TGCAGTGCTTCGTTTGGGGACACTGAAGCTTTCTTT
few	NA	TRBV21-1	TRBJ2-2	CASSKGHTGELFF	TGTGCCAGCAGCAAGGGACACACCGGGGAGCTGTTTTTT
NA	TRBD1	TRBV25-1	TRBJ2-1	CASSESGTGAWNEQFF	TGTGCCAGCAGTGAATCGGGGACAGGGGCTTGGAATGAGCAGTTCTTC
NA	NA	TRBV20-1	TRBJ1-1	CSARDGSTTNTEAFF	TGCAGTGCTAGAGATGGTTCAACGACCAACACTGAAGCTTTCTTT
NA	NA	TRBV29-1	TRBJ1-1	CSVVSPGNTEAFF	TGCAGCGTTGTTTCGCCGGGGAACACTGAAGCTTTCTTT
NA	TRBD1	TRBV2	TRBJ1-2	CASIRDRGPGYTF	TGTGCCAGCATTAGGGACAGGGGGCCTGGCTACACCTTC
many	NA	TRBV3-1	TRBJ2-4	CASSQRLAKNIQYF	TGTGCCAGCAGCCAACGGCTAGCCAAAAACATTCAGTACTTC
NA	TRBD2	TRBV2	TRBJ2-1	CASSDRTSGRPYNEQFF	TGTGCCAGCAGCGATCGGACTAGCGGGAGACCCTACAATGAGCAGTTCTTC
NA	NA	TRBV20-1	TRBJ2-1	CSARDLIVGGEQFF	TGCAGTGCTAGAGATCTTATCGTAGGGGGTGAGCAGTTCTTC
few	NA	TRBV7-2	TRBJ1-4	CASSLPAGELFF	TGTGCCAGCAGCTTACCGGCAGGGGAACTGTTTTTT
NA	TRBD2	TRBV19	TRBJ2-7	CASSASGGQSYEQYF	TGTGCCAGTAGTGCTAGCGGGGGACAATCCTACGAGCAGTACTTC
few	NA	TRBV6-1	TRBJ1-6	CASAPGTANSPLHF	TGTGCCAGTGCGCCCGGGACGGCAAATTCACCCCTCCACTTT
NA	TRBD1	TRBV7-9	TRBJ1-1	CASSSGTVMNTEAFF	TGTGCCAGCAGCTCCGGGACAGTCATGAACACTGAAGCTTTCTTT
few	NA	TRBV7-2	TRBJ1-2	CASSLRADTGGYTF	TGTGCCAGCAGCTTAAGGGCGGACACGGGAGGCTACACCTTC
NA	TRBD2	TRBV20-1	TRBJ2-5	CSAGLAGYTYNEQYF	TGCAGTGCTGGACTAGCGGGGTACACCTACAATGAGCAGTACTTC
NA	NA	TRBV4-1	TRBJ2-7	CASSQGQWAYEQYF	TGCGCCAGCAGCCAAGGACAGTGGGCCTACGAGCAGTACTTC
NA	TRBD2	TRBV20-1	TRBJ2-1	CSARDSLAGVYNEQFF	TGCAGTGCTAGAGACTCTTTAGCGGGGGTTTACAATGAGCAGTTCTTC
few	NA	TRBV3-1	TRBJ2-3	CASSQDLASMADTQYF	TGTGCCAGCAGCCAAGATCTAGCTAGCATGGCAGATACGCAGTATTTT
many	NA	TRBV5-1	TRBJ2-5	CASSLVLGKDQETQYF	TGCGCCAGCAGCTTGGTACTGGGGAAGGACCAAGAGACCCAGTACTTC
NA	TRBD2	TRBV11-2	TRBJ2-5	CASSPQTSGLVVETQYF	TGTGCCAGCAGCCCGCAGACTAGCGGGCTAGTAGTAGAGACCCAGTACTTC
NA	NA	TRBV5-1	TRBJ2-1	CASSLGVPRSYNEQFF	TGCGCCAGCAGCTTGGGGGTGCCCCGCTCCTACAATGAGCAGTTCTTC
NA	NA	TRBV28	TRBJ1-5	CASSWVMQPQHF	TGTGCCAGCAGTTGGGTAATGCAGCCCCAGCATTTT
few	NA	TRBV7-2	TRBJ2-6	CASSFRHSGANVLTF	TGTGCCAGCAGCTTTAGACACTCTGGGGCCAACGTCCTGACTTTC
once	TRBD2	TRBV7-2	TRBJ2-3	CASSPGRKLAGGLSDTQYF	TGTGCCAGCAGCCCGGGACGGAAACTAGCGGGAGGGCTCTCAGATACGCAGTATTTT